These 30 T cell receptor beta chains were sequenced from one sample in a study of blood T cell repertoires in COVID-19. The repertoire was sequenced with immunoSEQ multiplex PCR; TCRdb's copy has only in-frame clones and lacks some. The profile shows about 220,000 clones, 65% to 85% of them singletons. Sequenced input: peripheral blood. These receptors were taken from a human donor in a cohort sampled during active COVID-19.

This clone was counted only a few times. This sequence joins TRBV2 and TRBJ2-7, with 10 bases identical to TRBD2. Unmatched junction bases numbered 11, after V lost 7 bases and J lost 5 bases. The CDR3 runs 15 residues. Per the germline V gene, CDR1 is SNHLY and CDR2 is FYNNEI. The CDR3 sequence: CASTQTLAGFNEQYF. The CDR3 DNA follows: TGTGCCAGCACCCAGACACTAGCGGGATTTAACGAGCAGTACTTC.

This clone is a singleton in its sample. CDR3 region: CASSMSGSGRTDTQYF. In DNA, the CDR3 is TGTGCCAGTAGTATGTCCGGAAGCGGGAGGACAGATACGCAGTATTTT. The rearrangement uses TRBV19 and TRBJ2-3, with 9 bases aligning to TRBD2. V dropped 3 bases and J dropped 3; count of bases not matched to a gene: 7. This CDR3 has 16 residues. The germline V gene encodes CDR1 LNHDA and CDR2 SQIVND (reference sequence).

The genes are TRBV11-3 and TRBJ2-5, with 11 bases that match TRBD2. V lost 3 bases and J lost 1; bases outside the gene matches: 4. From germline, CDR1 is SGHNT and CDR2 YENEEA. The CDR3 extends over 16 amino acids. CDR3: CASSFSSGGTQETQYF. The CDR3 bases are TGTGCCAGCAGCTTCTCTAGCGGGGGGACCCAAGAGACCCAGTACTTC.

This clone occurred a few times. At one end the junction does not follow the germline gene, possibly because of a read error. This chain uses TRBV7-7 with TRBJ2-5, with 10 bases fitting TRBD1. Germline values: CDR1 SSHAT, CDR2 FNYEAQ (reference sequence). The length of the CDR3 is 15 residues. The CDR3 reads CASSPGGDRGETQYF. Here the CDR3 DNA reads TGTGCTAGCAGCCCCGGAGGGGACAGGGGAGAGACCCAGTACTTC.

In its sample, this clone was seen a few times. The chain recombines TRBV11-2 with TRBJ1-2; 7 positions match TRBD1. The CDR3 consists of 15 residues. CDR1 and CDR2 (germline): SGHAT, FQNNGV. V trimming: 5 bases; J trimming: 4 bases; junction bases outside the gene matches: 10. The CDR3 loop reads CASSTTGFPLYGYTF. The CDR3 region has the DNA TGTGCCAGCAGCACGACAGGGTTCCCCCTCTATGGCTACACCTTC.

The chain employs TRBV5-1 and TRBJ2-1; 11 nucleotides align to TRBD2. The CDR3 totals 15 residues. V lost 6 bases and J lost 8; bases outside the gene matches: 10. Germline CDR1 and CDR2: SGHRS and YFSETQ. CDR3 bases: TGCGCCAGCAATTGGGATACTAGCGGGAGTTATGAGCAGTTCTTC. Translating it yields CASNWDTSGSYEQFF.

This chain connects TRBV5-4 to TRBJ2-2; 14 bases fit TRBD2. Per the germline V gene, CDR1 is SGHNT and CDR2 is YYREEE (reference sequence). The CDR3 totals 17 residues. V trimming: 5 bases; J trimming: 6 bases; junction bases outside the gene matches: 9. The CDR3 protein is CASSPGTSGSSSGELFF. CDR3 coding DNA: TGTGCCAGCAGTCCCGGGACTAGCGGGAGCTCTTCCGGGGAGCTGTTTTTT.

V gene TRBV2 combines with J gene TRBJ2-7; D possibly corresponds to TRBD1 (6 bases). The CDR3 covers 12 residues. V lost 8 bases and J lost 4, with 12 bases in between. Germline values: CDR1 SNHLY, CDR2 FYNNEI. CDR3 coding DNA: TGTGCCAGCGAGACAGGATCTTACGAGCAGTACTTC. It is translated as CASETGSYEQYF.

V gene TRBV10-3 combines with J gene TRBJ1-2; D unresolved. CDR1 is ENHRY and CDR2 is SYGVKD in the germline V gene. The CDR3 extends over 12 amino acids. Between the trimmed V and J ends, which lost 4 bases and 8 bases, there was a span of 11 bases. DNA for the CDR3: TGTGCCATCAGTGCCGCTACGAGCGGCTACACCTTC. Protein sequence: CAISAATSGYTF.

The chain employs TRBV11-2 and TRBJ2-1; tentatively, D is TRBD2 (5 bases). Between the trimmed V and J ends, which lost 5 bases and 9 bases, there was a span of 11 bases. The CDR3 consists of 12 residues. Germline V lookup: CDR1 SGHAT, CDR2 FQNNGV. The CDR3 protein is CASSEIGSEQFF. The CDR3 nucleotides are TGTGCCAGCAGCGAAATTGGGAGTGAGCAGTTCTTC.

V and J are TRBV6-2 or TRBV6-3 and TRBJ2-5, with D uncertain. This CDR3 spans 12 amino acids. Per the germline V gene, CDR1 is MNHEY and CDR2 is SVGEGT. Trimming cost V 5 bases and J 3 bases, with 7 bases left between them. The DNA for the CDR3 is TGTGCCAGCAGTCCGACTGAAGAGACCCAGTACTTC. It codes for CASSPTEETQYF.

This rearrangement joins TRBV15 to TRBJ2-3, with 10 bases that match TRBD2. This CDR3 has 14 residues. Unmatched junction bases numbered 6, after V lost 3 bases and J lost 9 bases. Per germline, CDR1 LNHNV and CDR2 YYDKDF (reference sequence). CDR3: CATSRATSGATQYF. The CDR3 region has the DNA TGTGCCACCAGCAGGGCCACTAGCGGGGCCACGCAGTATTTT.

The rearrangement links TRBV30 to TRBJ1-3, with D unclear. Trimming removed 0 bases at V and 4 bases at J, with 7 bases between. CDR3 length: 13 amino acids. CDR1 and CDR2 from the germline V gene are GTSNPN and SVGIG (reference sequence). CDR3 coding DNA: TGTGCCTGGAGTGTAGAGGGAGGAAACACCATATATTTT. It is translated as CAWSVEGGNTIYF.

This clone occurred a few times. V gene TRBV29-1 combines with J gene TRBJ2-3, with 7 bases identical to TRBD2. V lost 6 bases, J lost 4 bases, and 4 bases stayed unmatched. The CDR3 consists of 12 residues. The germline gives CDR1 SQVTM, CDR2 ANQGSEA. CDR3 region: CSVERGPDTQYF. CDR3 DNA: TGCAGCGTGGAGCGGGGTCCAGATACGCAGTATTTT.

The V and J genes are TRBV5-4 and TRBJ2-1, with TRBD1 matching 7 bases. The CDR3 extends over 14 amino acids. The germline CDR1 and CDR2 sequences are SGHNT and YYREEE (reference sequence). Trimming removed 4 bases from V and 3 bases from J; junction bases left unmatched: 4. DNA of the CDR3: TGTGCCAGCAGCCCCCGGGACAGCTACAATGAGCAGTTCTTC. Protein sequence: CASSPRDSYNEQFF.

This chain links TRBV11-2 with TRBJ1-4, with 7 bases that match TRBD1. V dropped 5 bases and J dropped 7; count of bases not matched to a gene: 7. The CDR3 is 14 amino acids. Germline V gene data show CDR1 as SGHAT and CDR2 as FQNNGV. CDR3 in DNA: TGTGCCAGCAGCATACAGGGGTATCGTGAAAAACTGTTTTTT. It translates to CASSIQGYREKLFF.

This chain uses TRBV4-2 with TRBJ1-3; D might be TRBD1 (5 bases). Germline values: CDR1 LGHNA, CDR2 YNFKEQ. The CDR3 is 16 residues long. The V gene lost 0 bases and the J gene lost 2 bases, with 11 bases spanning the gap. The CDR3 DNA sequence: TGTGCCAGCAGCCAAGATTACACGGGGGCTGGAAACACCATATATTTT. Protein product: CASSQDYTGAGNTIYF.

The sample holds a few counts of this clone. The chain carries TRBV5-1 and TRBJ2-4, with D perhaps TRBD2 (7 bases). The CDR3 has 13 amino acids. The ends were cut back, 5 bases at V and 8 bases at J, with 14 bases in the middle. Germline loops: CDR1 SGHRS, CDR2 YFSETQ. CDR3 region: CASRPDSGDIQYF. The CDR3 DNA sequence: TGCGCCAGCAGACCGGACAGCGGGGACATTCAGTACTTC.

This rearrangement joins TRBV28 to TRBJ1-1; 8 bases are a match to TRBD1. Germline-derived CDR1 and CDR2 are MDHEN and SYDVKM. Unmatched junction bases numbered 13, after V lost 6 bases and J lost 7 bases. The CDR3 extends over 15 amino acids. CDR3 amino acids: CASSPPSEDRDEAFF. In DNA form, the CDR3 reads TGTGCCAGCAGCCCCCCTAGTGAGGACAGGGATGAAGCTTTCTTT.

The DNA for the CDR3 is TGTGCCAGCAGCTTAGCGAGGGGAGGGGGATATGGTTATGGCTACACCTTC. It yields the protein CASSLARGGGYGYGYTF. The chain combines TRBV7-8 with TRBJ1-2; perhaps TRBD1 as D (6 bases). CDR1 and CDR2 (germline): SGHVS, FQNEAQ. The CDR3 covers 17 residues. Trimming left V 0 bases short and J 5 bases short, with 19 bases between.

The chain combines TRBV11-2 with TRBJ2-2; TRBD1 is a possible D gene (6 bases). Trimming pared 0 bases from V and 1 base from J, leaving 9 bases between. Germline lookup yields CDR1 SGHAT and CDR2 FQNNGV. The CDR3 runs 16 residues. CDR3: CASSLEVRGNTGELFF. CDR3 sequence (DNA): TGTGCCAGCAGCTTAGAAGTCAGGGGGAACACCGGGGAGCTGTTTTTT.

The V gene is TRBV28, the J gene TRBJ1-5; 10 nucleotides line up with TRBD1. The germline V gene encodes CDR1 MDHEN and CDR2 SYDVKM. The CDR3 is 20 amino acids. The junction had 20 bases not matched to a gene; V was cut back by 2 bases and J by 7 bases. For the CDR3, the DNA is TGTGCCAGCAGTTTACCGGACAGGGGGATCGGGGGCGCCTCATACCAGCCCCAGCATTTT. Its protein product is CASSLPDRGIGGASYQPQHF.

The CDR3 sequence is CASSQDPAGREAFF. The CDR3 coding sequence is TGCGCCAGCAGCCAAGACCCCGCGGGGAGGGAAGCTTTCTTT. The chain combines TRBV4-3 with TRBJ1-1; D gene ambiguous. Trimming cost V 0 bases and J 8 bases, with 13 bases left between them. The germline gives CDR1 LGHNA, CDR2 YSLEER. CDR3 length equals 14 residues.

CDR3 amino acids: CASSQQAETNEKLFF. CDR3 coding DNA: TGCGCCAGCAGCCAACAGGCAGAGACTAATGAAAAACTGTTTTTT. J is TRBJ1-4 and V is TRBV5-1, with D possibly TRBD1 on 5 matching bases. V was clipped by 4 bases and J by 2 bases, with 12 bases between them. Germline CDR1 and CDR2: SGHRS and YFSETQ. The CDR3 is made up of 15 amino acids.

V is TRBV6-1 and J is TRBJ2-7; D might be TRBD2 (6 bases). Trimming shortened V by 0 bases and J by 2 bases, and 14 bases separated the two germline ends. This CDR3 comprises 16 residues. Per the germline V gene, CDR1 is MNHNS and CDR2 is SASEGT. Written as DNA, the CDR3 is TGTGCCAGCAGTGAAGCATTGGGGGGAGCTACCTACGAGCAGTACTTC. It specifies CASSEALGGATYEQYF.

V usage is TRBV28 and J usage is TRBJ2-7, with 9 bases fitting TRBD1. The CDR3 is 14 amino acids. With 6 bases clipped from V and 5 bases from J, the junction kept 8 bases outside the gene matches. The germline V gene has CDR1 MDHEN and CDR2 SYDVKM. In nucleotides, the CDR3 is TGTGCCAGCAGCCCTCGGGACAGGGAAGACGAGCAGTACTTC. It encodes CASSPRDREDEQYF.

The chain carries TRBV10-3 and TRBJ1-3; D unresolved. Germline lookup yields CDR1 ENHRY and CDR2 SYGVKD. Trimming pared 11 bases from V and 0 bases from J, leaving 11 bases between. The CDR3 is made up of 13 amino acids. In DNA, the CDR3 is TGTGCCTCGGGTCCGTTCTCTGGAAACACCATATATTTT. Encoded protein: CASGPFSGNTIYF.

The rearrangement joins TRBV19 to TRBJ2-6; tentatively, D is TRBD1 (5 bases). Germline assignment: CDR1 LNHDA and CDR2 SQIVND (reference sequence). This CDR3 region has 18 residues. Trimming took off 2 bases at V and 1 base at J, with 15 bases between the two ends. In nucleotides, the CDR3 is TGTGCCAGTAGTATACAGGGCCCTCAGACGTCTGGGGCCAACGTCCTGACTTTC. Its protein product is CASSIQGPQTSGANVLTF.

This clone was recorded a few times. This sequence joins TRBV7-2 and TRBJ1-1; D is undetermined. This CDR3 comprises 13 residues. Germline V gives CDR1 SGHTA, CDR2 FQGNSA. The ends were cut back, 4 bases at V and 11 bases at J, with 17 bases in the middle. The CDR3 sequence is CASSSYEGFWAFF. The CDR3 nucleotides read TGTGCCAGCAGCTCCTACGAGGGCTTTTGGGCTTTCTTT.

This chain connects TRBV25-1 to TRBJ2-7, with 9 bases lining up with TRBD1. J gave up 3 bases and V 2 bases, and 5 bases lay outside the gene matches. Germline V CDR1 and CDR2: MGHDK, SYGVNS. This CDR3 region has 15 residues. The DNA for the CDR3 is TGTGCCAGCAGTGAACCCGGACAGGGGAACTACGAGCAGTACTTC. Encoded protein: CASSEPGQGNYEQYF.